This TCR beta chain was identified during a study of blood T cell repertoires in COVID-19. The CDR3 extends over 15 amino acids. V was pared by 8 bases and J by 2 bases, with 8 bases of the junction left unmatched. Germline V CDR1 and CDR2: SNHLY, FYNNEI. The protocol was immunoSEQ multiplex PCR, while the TCRdb copy is restricted to in-frame clones and leaves out a portion. The sample consists of fewer than 350,000 clones, 85% to 90% of them appearing once. During active infection, Seattle patients enrolled and were then monitored through disease. The chain couples TRBV2 to TRBJ1-5; 8 positions match TRBD1. The source is a young woman with COVID-19, enrolled during active disease. Material: peripheral blood. The CDR3 is CASDGQGGGNQPQHF. The CDR3 DNA is TGTGCCAGCGACGGACAGGGAGGCGGCAATCAGCCCCAGCATTTT.